This T cell receptor beta chain was identified during a study of lymphopenia after photon versus proton radiotherapy (dated 2019 in TCRdb). Background on the whole study: The immunological effects of photon versus proton radiation therapy were compared in patients with gastrointestinal tumors who developed high-grade lymphopenia. The cohort comprised 15 to 20 patients with gastrointestinal tumors who received either photon or proton therapy and then developed lymphopenia. The goal of the study was to describe how the two radiation modalities differ in their effects on the immune system.

Library prep was done by the immunoSEQ multiplex PCR assay. T cell repertoires were profiled by deep sequencing of rearranged TCR beta loci, alongside multiparametric flow cytometry. In TCRdb, the immuneACCESS table is reduced to in-frame sequences with V and J assigned. These tables do not hold every clone; where another copy was compared, an unresolved V gene accounts for under half, and the others remain unexplained. The sample records about 35,000 clones, about 94% of which are singletons. Together, the top ten hold roughly 15% of the sample. The investigation overall reported the following: Relative stability during treatment was observed in proton-treated patients, whereas loss of naive T cells and TCR diversity and gain of effector/memory populations were observed in photon-treated patients. Across the cohort, among patients who died, a greater drop in TCR diversity after the nadir was inversely correlated with overall survival time. The survival association was examined only in patients who died, and the authors described better survival with proton therapy as a possibility, not as a demonstrated result. After the lymphocyte count nadir, repertoires from photon-treated patients showed oligoclonal expansion, particularly of CD8+ Temra cells, and this expansion drove the decline in diversity.

This clone has a single count. Its antigen is still unknown. The sample holds no much larger clone one base away, and base qualities are not on file. This sequence was found in a man in his 60s with cholangiocarcinoma. The sample consisted of peripheral blood, taken from a patient treated with photon-based radiotherapy.

The bases read TGCGCCAGCAGCTATGGGACAGGGCCAACTGAAGCTTTCTTT. It specifies CASSYGTGPTEAFF. Recombination linked TRBV5-1 to TRBJ1-1; 9 central nucleotides agree with TRBD1. Via the germline V gene, CDR1 is SGHRS and CDR2 YFSETQ. Trimming takes 3 bases off V and 5 bases off J; junction bases not matched to a gene: 5. There are 14 amino acids in the CDR3, from cysteine to phenylalanine inclusive. This entry keeps only the CDR3 DNA: 42 bases, framed from base 1.